What follows are 5 T cell receptor beta chains derived from one specimen sequenced in a study of CD8+ T cells in alopecia areata. Reverse transcribed after extraction, RNA yielded cDNA as the sequencing template. Generated by immunoSEQ multiplex PCR, the TCRdb table keeps only in-frame clones and is missing some. This sample yields 85,000 to 110,000 clones, of which roughly 50% are seen a single time; around 10% belongs to the top ten. Sequencing was done on a sample of CD4+ T cells sorted from blood. These TCRs come from a human donor in good health.

This clone was counted a few times. The V call is TRBV11-2, the J call TRBJ2-5, with D perhaps matching TRBD2 (5 bases). V lost 1 base to trimming and J lost 1 base, with 10 bases between them. The V gene's germline CDR1 is SGHAT and CDR2 FQNNGV. The length of the CDR3 is 15 residues. The CDR3 coding sequence is TGTGCCAGCAGCTTAGCAGTCACTAGCCAAGAGACCCAGTACTTC. Translating gives CASSLAVTSQETQYF.

The chain has TRBV6-5 and TRBJ1-2; D unresolved. CDR3 size: 13 residues. With 5 bases removed from V and 3 bases from J, the gap between germline ends came to 10 bases. Looked up from germline, CDR1 is MNHEY and CDR2 is SVGAGI. The CDR3 here is CASSPSFDYGYTF. CDR3 sequence (DNA): TGTGCCAGCAGTCCGTCGTTTGACTATGGCTACACCTTC.

This clone was found a few times. This chain joins TRBV19 and TRBJ1-5; tentatively, D is TRBD1 (5 bases). The CDR3 length is 14 residues. Trimming removed 8 bases at V and 3 bases at J, with 14 bases between. From germline, CDR1 is LNHDA and CDR2 SQIVND (reference sequence). DNA for the CDR3: TGTGCCAGTCGCCAGGGACTCATCAATCAGCCCCAGCATTTT. Translation gives CASRQGLINQPQHF.

The V call is TRBV19, the J call TRBJ2-7; 9 bases map to TRBD1. The CDR3 covers 13 residues. Per germline, CDR1 LNHDA and CDR2 SQIVND (reference sequence). The junction had 7 bases not matched to a gene; V was cut back by 10 bases and J by 3 bases. Written as DNA, the CDR3 is TGTGCCACGGGCGACAGGGGGGACTACGAGCAGTACTTC. As protein: CATGDRGDYEQYF.

The sample holds a few counts of this clone. This sequence joins TRBV5-1 and TRBJ2-7; D is unclear. Deletions cut 0 bases from V and 2 bases from J, with 6 bases between. The length of the CDR3 is 13 residues. Germline-derived CDR1 and CDR2 are SGHRS and YFSETQ. This chain's CDR3 is CASSLDPTYEQYF. The CDR3 DNA follows: TGCGCCAGCAGCTTGGACCCCACCTACGAGCAGTACTTC.